This T cell receptor (beta chain) was obtained from a study of cytomegalovirus exposure and HLA in healthy donors. Study background: Samples from HLA-typed donors yielded around 79 million unique TCRs in an early data release.

Of note for this clone: Its antigen is currently unknown.

The study's findings and limits: Later analysis reportedly placed an Asian-associated ancestry cluster below the roughly 680-donor mean in N-insertions.

The primer mix had 60 Vbeta and 13 Jbeta primers. Assay used: immunoSEQ multiplex PCR; TCRdb lists only in-frame clones, some missing. This sample carries approximately 150,000 clones, around 85% of them seen once, and the ten largest clones take over 0.8%. J gave up 6 bases and V 3 bases, and 0 bases lay outside the gene matches. CDR3 size: 13 residues. The V gene's germline CDR1 is SGHNT and CDR2 YYREEE (reference sequence). The J gene is TRBJ2-3, the V gene TRBV5-4; TRBD2 matches at 11 bases. Material: PBMCs. The sequence derives from a woman aged 25 to 39 in good health and CMV-seronegative. The CDR3 DNA follows: TGTGCCAGCAGCTCTAGCGGGAGGGATACGCAGTATTTT. It translates to CASSSSGRDTQYF.